Listed here are 29 T cell receptor beta chains from one sample, sequenced in a study of shared clonotypes between healthy human individuals. Some clones are missing from TCRdb's copy, which holds only in-frame ones; the method was immunoSEQ multiplex PCR. The data contain about 510,000 clones, roughly 85% of them singletons. The source material was PBMCs. Receptor source: a woman aged 35 to 49 in good health. Some clones in this sample may be carry-over from other donors' samples.

V gene TRBV18 combines with J gene TRBJ2-7; 9 bases agree with TRBD2. Germline-derived CDR1 and CDR2 are KGHSH and LQKENI. With 6 bases clipped from V and 0 bases from J, the junction kept 9 bases outside the gene matches. The CDR3 covers 16 residues. As DNA, the CDR3 is TGTGCCAGCTCCCGCGGGAGGGAGGCCAACTCCTACGAGCAGTACTTC. Its protein product is CASSRGREANSYEQYF.

The chain links TRBV6-4 to TRBJ2-2; 8 bases fit TRBD1. This CDR3 region has 15 residues. V dropped 6 bases and J dropped 1; count of bases not matched to a gene: 4. Germline-derived CDR1 and CDR2 are MRHNA and SNTAGT. The CDR3 region is CASSTQGVNTGELFF. The CDR3 bases are TGTGCCAGCAGCACACAGGGGGTGAACACCGGGGAGCTGTTTTTT.

The V call is TRBV29-1, the J call TRBJ1-2; a weak D match, TRBD1 (6 bases). The CDR3 covers 13 residues. Per germline, CDR1 SQVTM and CDR2 ANQGSEA. The CDR3 DNA is TGCAGGACAGGTGCCCCATCTAACTATGGCTACACCTTC. Its translation is CRTGAPSNYGYTF.

This clone showed up many times. The V and J genes are TRBV19 and TRBJ1-2; D is unresolved. Trimming removed 4 bases from V and 4 bases from J, with 13 bases in between. There are 14 residues in the CDR3. Germline V lookup: CDR1 LNHDA, CDR2 SQIVND (reference sequence). CDR3 protein: CASSTLKEFYGYTF. The CDR3 DNA reads TGTGCCAGTAGTACCCTGAAGGAATTCTATGGCTACACCTTC. The full variable domain, its missing parts supplied by reference TRBV19 and TRBJ1-2, is DGGITQSPKYLFRKEGQNVTLSCEQNLNHDAMYWYRQDPGQGLRLIYYSQIVNDFQKGDIAEGYSVSREKKESFPLTVTSAQKNPTAFYLCASSTLKEFYGYTFGSGTRLTVV.

The gene calls are TRBV19 and TRBJ1-2; no reliable D call. Germline V gene data show CDR1 as LNHDA and CDR2 as SQIVND (reference sequence). The CDR3 is 14 amino acids. Trimming removed 5 bases at V and 5 bases at J, with 15 bases between. The CDR3 sequence: CASSFETVTYGYTF. The CDR3 nucleotides read TGTGCCAGTAGTTTCGAGACGGTGACATATGGCTACACCTTC.

This clone was found a few times. The V and J genes are TRBV7-6 and TRBJ2-2; D call uncertain. CDR3 size: 15 residues. Trimming stripped 5 bases from V and 0 bases from J, with 10 bases between. The germline V gene encodes CDR1 SGHVS and CDR2 FNYEAQ. CDR3 amino acids: CASSPVNPNTGELFF. CDR3 nucleotide sequence: TGTGCCAGCAGCCCGGTAAACCCGAACACCGGGGAGCTGTTTTTT.

This clone was detected only a few times. The chain has TRBV2 and TRBJ2-2; possible D gene TRBD1, 6 bases. Per germline, CDR1 SNHLY and CDR2 FYNNEI. The CDR3 contains 13 residues. Trimming took 5 bases from V and 6 from J, leaving 10 bases between them. The CDR3 bases are TGTGCCAGCAGTCTACAGGGACCCGGGGAGCTGTTTTTT. As protein: CASSLQGPGELFF.

V is TRBV18 and J is TRBJ2-7, with 10 positions matching TRBD1. The length of the CDR3 is 16 residues. Germline CDR1 is KGHSH and CDR2 is LQKENI. The ends lost 3 bases at V and 5 bases at J; junction bases unmatched: 10. The CDR3: CASSPYQGQGKNEQYF. CDR3 sequence (DNA): TGTGCCAGCTCACCGTACCAGGGACAGGGGAAAAACGAGCAGTACTTC.

This clone came up a few times. This sample includes further DNA sequences coding for the same CDR3. This chain uses TRBV19 with TRBJ2-1, with 10 bases fitting TRBD2. The CDR3 extends over 15 amino acids. Germline CDR1 and CDR2: LNHDA and SQIVND (reference sequence). With 4 bases clipped from V and 7 bases from J, the junction kept 7 bases outside the gene matches. The CDR3 sequence is CASSTPGLAINEQFF. Written as DNA, the CDR3 is TGTGCCAGTAGTACACCGGGACTAGCGATTAATGAGCAGTTCTTC.

This rearrangement joins TRBV5-4 to TRBJ2-4; D unclear. The CDR3 loop spans 12 amino acids. The germline CDR1 and CDR2 sequences are SGHNT and YYREEE (reference sequence). V lost 1 base, J lost 7 bases, and 6 bases lay in between. The CDR3 spells CASSLNSNIQYF. The CDR3 bases are TGTGCCAGCAGCTTGAACAGTAACATTCAGTACTTC.

This clone has a handful of counts. This chain uses TRBV20-1 with TRBJ2-7, with D hard to call. V was trimmed by 5 bases and J by 3 bases, leaving 8 bases between them. The germline V gene has CDR1 DFQATT and CDR2 SNEGSKA (reference sequence). CDR3 length: 11 residues. The CDR3 loop reads CSAVDDYEQYF. The CDR3 DNA is TGCAGTGCTGTGGACGACTACGAGCAGTACTTC.

Here the CDR3 DNA reads TGTGCCAGCAGCTCCACGGGGACAGGGGGCTTCCGCTATGGCTACACCTTC. Translating it yields CASSSTGTGGFRYGYTF. The chain is built from TRBV7-9 and TRBJ1-2, with 12 bases lining up with TRBD1. This CDR3 spans 17 amino acids. The germline V gene encodes CDR1 SEHNR and CDR2 FQNEAQ (reference sequence). Trimming removed 4 bases from V and 4 bases from J; junction bases left unmatched: 10.

This chain connects TRBV6-5 to TRBJ1-4; D possibly corresponds to TRBD1 (5 bases). Germline-derived CDR1 and CDR2 are MNHEY and SVGAGI. This CDR3 has 14 residues. Trimming pared 0 bases from V and 3 bases from J, leaving 5 bases between. The chain's CDR3 is CASSYSGANEKLFF. The CDR3 DNA follows: TGTGCCAGCAGTTACTCGGGGGCTAATGAAAAACTGTTTTTT.

The chain couples TRBV6-1 to TRBJ2-7, with 15 bases lining up with TRBD2. Germline values: CDR1 MNHNS, CDR2 SASEGT. The trim removed 8 bases at V and 6 bases at J, leaving 2 bases unmatched. The CDR3 is 13 amino acids. As DNA, the CDR3 is TGTGCCAGCGGGGGACTAGCGGGAGGCGAGCAGTACTTC. As protein: CASGGLAGGEQYF.

This clone has only one observation. This sequence joins TRBV27 and TRBJ2-1; no clear D gene. Germline V gene lookup returns CDR1 MNHEY and CDR2 SMNVEV (reference sequence). This CDR3 comprises 14 residues. Deletions cut 4 bases from V and 7 bases from J, with 14 bases between. The CDR3 spells CASSWDKVMNEQFF. In nucleotides, the CDR3 is TGTGCCAGCAGTTGGGATAAGGTCATGAATGAGCAGTTCTTC.

The genes are TRBV6-1 and TRBJ2-1; the D call may be TRBD1 or TRBD2 (6 bases each). CDR3 size: 15 residues. Trimming took 6 bases from V and 12 from J, leaving 24 bases between them. Germline values: CDR1 MNHNS, CDR2 SASEGT. The CDR3 loop reads CASRPEGGQLRGQFF. DNA for the CDR3: TGTGCCAGCAGGCCCGAGGGGGGCCAGCTGCGAGGGCAGTTCTTC.

As to this clone: With a much larger clone just one base away, this may be a read error. The sample holds other DNA sequences that translate to the same CDR3. The rearrangement links TRBV6-6 to TRBJ2-2; no clear D. V lost 2 bases and J lost 3, with 4 bases in between. The germline gives CDR1 MNHNY, CDR2 SVGAGI (reference sequence). The CDR3 consists of 13 residues. The CDR3 coding sequence is TGTGCCAGCAGTTACAGGGACACCGGGGAGCTGTTTTTT. Amino acid sequence: CASSYRDTGELFF.

The chain has TRBV15 and TRBJ2-3; a weak D match, TRBD2 (6 bases). The CDR3 extends over 14 amino acids. Trimming removed 5 bases at V and 6 bases at J, with 15 bases between. Germline V gene lookup returns CDR1 LNHNV and CDR2 YYDKDF (reference sequence). CDR3 coding DNA: TGTGCCACCAGCGGGACTGGCGGGCTGGATACGCAGTATTTT. This translates into CATSGTGGLDTQYF.

V is TRBV11-2 and J is TRBJ2-7; 8 bases fit TRBD1. Losses at the gene ends were 4 bases for V and 4 bases for J; bases not matched to a gene: 6. The germline V gene encodes CDR1 SGHAT and CDR2 FQNNGV. This CDR3 has 14 residues. CDR3 in amino acids: CASSSGTGSYEQYF. Here the CDR3 DNA reads TGTGCCAGCAGCTCCGGGACAGGTTCATACGAGCAGTACTTC.

On this clone: This specimen includes other DNA sequences encoding the same CDR3. The V and J genes are TRBV29-1 and TRBJ2-2, with TRBD2 matching 9 bases. Trimming cost V 7 bases and J 2 bases; bases outside gene matches: 5. The CDR3 is made up of 14 amino acids. Germline CDR1 SQVTM, CDR2 ANQGSEA. The CDR3 region has the DNA TGCAGCGCCCGGACTAGCGAAAACACCGGGGAGCTGTTTTTT. It codes for CSARTSENTGELFF.

The chain joins TRBV9 to TRBJ2-2; 7 bases align to TRBD2. The V gene end was trimmed by 0 bases and the J gene end by 6 bases; junction bases not matched to a gene: 11. The germline CDR1 and CDR2 sequences are SGDLS and YYNGEE. The CDR3 covers 17 residues. The CDR3 is CASSVAPVSRGAGELFF. The CDR3 DNA reads as TGTGCCAGCAGCGTAGCCCCGGTTTCCCGGGGGGCCGGGGAGCTGTTTTTT.

The V and J genes are TRBV9 and TRBJ2-1, with D perhaps being TRBD1 or TRBD2 (8 bases each). With 4 bases removed from V and 12 bases from J, the gap between germline ends came to 23 bases. The CDR3 has 15 amino acids. Per germline, CDR1 SGDLS and CDR2 YYNGEE. CDR3 amino acids: CASSQGAGGSVGQFF. Here the CDR3 DNA reads TGTGCCAGCAGCCAGGGGGCGGGAGGCTCGGTTGGGCAGTTCTTC.

This clone occurred once. V is TRBV5-4 and J is TRBJ2-5, with TRBD2 matching 12 bases. With the DNA end fitting TRBJ2-7 better, the J assignment may be wrong. This CDR3 spans 17 amino acids. The V gene's germline CDR1 is SGHNT and CDR2 YYREEE (reference sequence). The CDR3 loop reads CASSSRLAGDGLYEQYF. The CDR3 bases are TGTGCCAGCAGCTCCAGACTAGCGGGAGATGGACTCTACGAGCAGTACTTC.

The chain employs TRBV19 and TRBJ2-1, with TRBD2 matching 9 bases. Trimming took 8 bases from V and 7 from J; bases not matched to a gene: 9. Germline V gives CDR1 LNHDA, CDR2 SQIVND (reference sequence). This CDR3 spans 14 amino acids. CDR3: CASLGLAGVNEQFF. Here the CDR3 DNA reads TGTGCCAGTCTGGGGTTAGCGGGAGTGAATGAGCAGTTCTTC.

The rearrangement joins TRBV6-4 to TRBJ1-1; D is uncertain. Germline CDR1 reads MRHNA; CDR2 reads SNTAGT. Trimming left V 0 bases short and J 3 bases short, with 11 bases between. The CDR3 has 15 residues. The CDR3 DNA follows: TGTGCCAGCAGTGACTCCCCTGCAGGTCACACTGAAGCTTTCTTT. Its translation: CASSDSPAGHTEAFF.

The chain recombines TRBV30 with TRBJ1-1; D is unclear. The length of the CDR3 is 13 residues. Germline V lookup: CDR1 GTSNPN, CDR2 SVGIG (reference sequence). The germline V and J ends were trimmed by 2 bases and 6 bases, with 13 bases remaining between them. The CDR3 protein is CAWSFRAGSEAFF. The CDR3 nucleotides read TGTGCCTGGAGTTTTCGGGCTGGATCTGAAGCTTTCTTT. Complete variable domain (other parts from reference TRBV30 and TRBJ1-1): SQTIHQWPATLVQPVGSPLSLECTVEGTSNPNLYWYRQAAGRGLQLLFYSVGIGQISSEVPQNLSASRPQDRQFILSSKKLLLSDSGFYLCAWSFRAGSEAFFGQGTRLTVV.

The V gene is TRBV18, the J gene TRBJ2-7, with TRBD2 matching over 8 bases. The CDR3 extends over 14 amino acids. Losses at the gene ends were 6 bases for V and 1 base for J; bases not matched to a gene: 5. Germline V gene sequence: CDR1 KGHSH, CDR2 LQKENI. The CDR3 nucleotides are TGTGCCAGCTCCGGACTAGCTGATTCCTACGAGCAGTACTTC. Its protein is CASSGLADSYEQYF.

The V and J genes are TRBV28 and TRBJ2-6, with D perhaps matching TRBD1 or TRBD2 (5 bases each). This CDR3 has 18 amino acids. The V and J ends lost 3 bases and 0 bases respectively, with 15 bases between them. Germline-derived CDR1 and CDR2 are MDHEN and SYDVKM. CDR3 sequence (DNA): TGTGCCAGCAGTTTTATGGGACGGAAGAGCTCTGGGGCCAACGTCCTGACTTTC. Protein sequence: CASSFMGRKSSGANVLTF.

This sequence joins TRBV30 and TRBJ2-1, with 7 bases aligning to TRBD2. The junction had 7 bases not matched to a gene; V was cut back by 8 bases and J by 9 bases. Germline CDR1 and CDR2: GTSNPN and SVGIG (reference sequence). The CDR3 spans 11 residues. The CDR3 nucleotides read TGTGCCCACTGGGGGGGAGCTGAGCAGTTCTTC. It specifies CAHWGGAEQFF.